This T cell receptor (beta chain) came from a study of human T cells and chemical hapten exposure. Findings and limits, study-wide: There was no change with DPC sensitization in TCRs above 1 in 1000 frequency. Expanded TCR counts at PT1 were positively correlated with the patch test score.

One entry per CDR3 protein, called by TCRdb with MiXCR from the RACE reads. The data contain more than 250,000 distinct CDR3 sequences, 7.7% of them singletons. Notes on this clonotype: The antigen is undetermined.

The CDR3 runs 14 residues. The V gene end was trimmed by 4 bases and the J gene end by 4 bases; junction bases not matched to a gene: 1. The time point: pre-sensitization, week 0. The treatment was: therapeutic diphenylcyclopropenone sensitization with weekly scalp DPC. The genes are TRBV12-3 or TRBV12-4 and TRBJ2-5; 12 nucleotides line up with TRBD2. Sequenced material: whole blood, taken in connection with sensitization to the hapten diphenylcyclopropenone (DPC). The sequence was obtained from a man between 18 and 29 years old with alopecia areata. Some clones in this sample may be carry-over from other donors' samples. The CDR3 protein is CASSSLAGGETQYF. CDR3 bases: TGTGCCAGCAGTTCACTAGCGGGGGGAGAGACCCAGTACTTC.